Listed here is a single T cell receptor beta chain. Per the germline V gene, CDR1 is MNHNY and CDR2 is SVGAGI (reference sequence). The CDR3 is 13 residues long. J lost 1 base, V lost 6 bases, and 1 base had no gene match. MiXCR was run by TCRdb on the RACE reads, yielding one entry per CDR3 protein. The sample holds about 110,000 distinct CDR3 sequences, approximately 9.9% seen once. The time point: patch test 1, 2 weeks after DPC sensitization. Treatment described: therapeutic diphenylcyclopropenone sensitization with weekly scalp DPC. Blood was collected ahead of every patch test applied. These data originate in a study of human T cells and chemical hapten exposure.

The clonotype comes from a woman in her thirties or forties with alopecia areata. Some clones in this sample may be carry-over from other donors' samples. The rearrangement uses TRBV6-6 and TRBJ1-1; TRBD1 matches 8 bases. Source: whole blood, taken in connection with sensitization to the hapten diphenylcyclopropenone (DPC). For the CDR3, the DNA is TGTGCCAGCAGCGACAGGGGGAACACTGAAGCTTTCTTT. Its protein is CASSDRGNTEAFF.